This TCR beta chain was retrieved from a study of T cells after yellow fever vaccination. Study conclusions and caveats: Clonotypes appearing in both CD4 and CD8 compartments existed, and their share was small. Though it reached lower strength, the secondary response hit its peak faster, day 5 versus 15. Primary-vaccination clones mostly resurfaced post-booster (approximately 96% CD4, about 87% CD8).

MiXCR, run by TCRdb on the 5' RACE reads, gives a single entry per CDR3 protein. Among 100,000 to 150,000 distinct CDR3 sequences, roughly 6.7% were seen once, and the ten largest hold 2.5%. This CDR3 has 14 residues. V was pared by 5 bases and J by 5 bases, with 18 bases between. Germline V lookup: CDR1 SQVTM, CDR2 ANQGSEA. This clonotype was counted ten times or more. Its antigen is still unknown. This sequence originates from a man aged 18 to 30 who received the YFV17D yellow fever vaccine. The chain uses TRBV29-1 and TRBJ2-5; the D gene is possibly TRBD1 (5 bases). The source was CD4+ T cells sorted from PBMCs, collected 10 to 11 days after the first yellow fever vaccination. CDR3: CSVPPLQGRETQYF. The CDR3 coding sequence is TGCAGCGTTCCTCCCCTTCAGGGTAGGGAGACCCAGTACTTC.